This TCR beta chain was obtained from a study of T cells in localized non-small cell lung cancer. Broader study findings: Uninvolved adjacent lung showed higher T cell clonality than tumor. Without multi-region sequencing, intratumor heterogeneity could not be excluded.

In regard to this clone: What it recognizes is unknown.

Method: immunoSEQ multiplex PCR; TCRdb's copy keeps in-frame clones and lacks some. The sample carries roughly 26,000 clones, 75% to 95% recorded once. The CDR3 runs to 15 residues. Germline V gene data show CDR1 as MNHEY and CDR2 as SVGAGI. V was pared by 6 bases and J by 7 bases, with 9 bases of the junction left unmatched. The sequence was obtained from a female donor of 60 years or more with stage II squamous cell lung carcinoma. The material sequenced was peripheral blood, taken before any cancer treatment. The rearrangement joins TRBV6-5 to TRBJ2-1; the match to TRBD1 covers 10 bases. CDR3 residues: CASSRPDRGRNEQFF. In nucleotides, the CDR3 is TGTGCCAGCAGCCGTCCGGACAGGGGGAGGAATGAGCAGTTCTTC.